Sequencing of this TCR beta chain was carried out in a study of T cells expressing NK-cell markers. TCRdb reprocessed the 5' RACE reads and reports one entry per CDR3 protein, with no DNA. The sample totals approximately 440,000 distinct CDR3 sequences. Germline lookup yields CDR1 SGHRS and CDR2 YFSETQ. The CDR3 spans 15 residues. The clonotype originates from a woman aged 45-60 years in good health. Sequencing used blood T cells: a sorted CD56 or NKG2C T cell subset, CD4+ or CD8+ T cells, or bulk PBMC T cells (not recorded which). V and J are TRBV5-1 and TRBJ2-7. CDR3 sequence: CASSWDRFDEWEQYF.